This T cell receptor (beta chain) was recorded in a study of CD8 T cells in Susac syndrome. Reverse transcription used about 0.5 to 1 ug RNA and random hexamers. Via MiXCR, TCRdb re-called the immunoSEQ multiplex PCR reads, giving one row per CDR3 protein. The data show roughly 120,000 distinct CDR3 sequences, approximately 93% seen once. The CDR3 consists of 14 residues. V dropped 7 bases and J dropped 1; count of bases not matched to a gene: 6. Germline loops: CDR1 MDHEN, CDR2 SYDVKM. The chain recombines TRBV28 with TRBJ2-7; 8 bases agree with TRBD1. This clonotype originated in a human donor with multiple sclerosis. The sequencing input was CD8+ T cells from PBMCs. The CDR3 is CASTRRDRSYEQYF. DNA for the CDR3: TGTGCCAGCACCCGCCGGGACAGGTCCTACGAGCAGTACTTC.